This T cell receptor (beta chain) is drawn from a study of patients and donors after allogeneic stem cell transplantation. Germline CDR1 is MGHRA and CDR2 is YSYEKL. The CDR3 length is 15 residues. Deletions cut 0 bases from V and 4 bases from J, with 9 bases between. TCRdb called the RT-PCR reads again in MiXCR, with one record for every CDR3 protein. Of 200,000 to 250,000 distinct CDR3 sequences listed, roughly 14% were seen once; the top ten hold about 9.9%. This clonotype was seen ten or more times. V usage is TRBV4-1 and J usage is TRBJ2-2; D not resolved. Sequencing used blood, either unsorted or a sorted T cell fraction (not recorded which). The sequence came from a human donor who was either an allogeneic HSCT recipient or a stem cell or donor lymphocyte infusion donor (not recorded which). It is not recorded whose cells these are; they may come from a transplant donor. CDR3 loop: CASSQEGALTGELFF. The CDR3 DNA follows: TGCGCCAGCAGCCAAGAAGGTGCCCTCACCGGGGAGCTGTTTTTT.